This paragraph covers one T cell receptor beta chain sequence. The antigen is not known. The CDR3 is 13 residues long. Looked up from germline, CDR1 is MDHEN and CDR2 is SYDVKM. Trimming took off 5 bases at V and 5 bases at J, with 13 bases between the two ends. Profiling relied on immunoSEQ multiplex PCR, and the TCRdb table lists in-frame clones only, not all of them. In the table there are around 35,000 clones, 92% of which are singletons. This record comes from a study of OX40 agonist ivuxolimab in advanced cancers. Overall study: The mean age was roughly 60 years, ranging from about 20 to 90, with 82.7% of participants male. General study results and limits: Among expanded peripheral T cells, antigen specificity went undetermined. Certain nonresponders likewise exhibited a low normalized T-cell clonal expansion.

The V call is TRBV28, the J call TRBJ2-7; D is uncertain. This TCR was sampled from an adult with an advanced solid tumor such as melanoma, head and neck, liver or kidney cancer. Sequencing was performed on CD4+ or CD8+ T cells sorted from blood, taken in a trial of the OX40 agonist ivuxolimab. The CDR3 DNA is TGTGCCAGCAGTCGCATTCAAGGCGACGAGCAGTACTTC. It specifies CASSRIQGDEQYF. The complete variable domain, with remaining parts taken from reference TRBV28 and TRBJ2-7, reads DVKVTQSSRYLVKRTGEKVFLECVQDMDHENMFWYRQDPGLGLRLIYFSYDVKMKEKGDIPEGYSVSREKKERFSLILESASTNQTSMYLCASSRIQGDEQYFGPGTRLTVT.